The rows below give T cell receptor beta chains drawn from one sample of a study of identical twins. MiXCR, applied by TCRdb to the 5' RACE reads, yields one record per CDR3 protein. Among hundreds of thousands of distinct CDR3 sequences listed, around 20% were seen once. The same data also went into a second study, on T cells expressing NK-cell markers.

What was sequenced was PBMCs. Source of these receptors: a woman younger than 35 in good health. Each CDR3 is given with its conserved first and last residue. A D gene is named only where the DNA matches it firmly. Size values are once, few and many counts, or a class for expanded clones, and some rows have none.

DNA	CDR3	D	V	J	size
TGTGCCAGCAGCTTGGGAGGCGGGAACACCGGGGAGCTGTTTTTT	CASSLGGGNTGELFF	NA	TRBV7-3	TRBJ2-2	many
TGTGCCAGCAGCGTAGCGGGGACGGCCTACAATGAGCAGTTCTTC	CASSVAGTAYNEQFF	NA	TRBV9	TRBJ2-1	NA
TGCAGTGCTAGCCTCAGGGCTGAAGCTTTCTTT	CSASLRAEAFF	NA	TRBV20-1	TRBJ1-1	few
TGTGCCAGCAGATCCATCCCGGGCAGGCTAAGTCTTTTTGGCTACACCTTC	CASRSIPGRLSLFGYTF	NA	TRBV6-1	TRBJ1-2	NA
TGCAGCGCCCGCACCCAACCTAGCACAGATACGCAGTATTTT	CSARTQPSTDTQYF	NA	TRBV29-1	TRBJ2-3	few
TGTGCCAGCAGGGAGATAGCCAAAAACATTCAGTACTTC	CASREIAKNIQYF	NA	TRBV11-2	TRBJ2-4	once
TGTGCCAGCAGCGACACGTCCAGGGAAGATACGCAGTATTTT	CASSDTSREDTQYF	NA	TRBV7-2	TRBJ2-3	NA
TGTGCCAGCATTCAGCGGGGGGGCCGGGATACGCAGTATTTT	CASIQRGGRDTQYF	TRBD2	TRBV6-1	TRBJ2-3	NA
TGTGCCAGCAGCTGGGACAGGGGCCCTTACGAGCAGTACTTC	CASSWDRGPYEQYF	TRBD1	TRBV27	TRBJ2-7	NA
TGTGCCAGCAGTTTAACCTCGTCCTTATCCCGCTCCTACAATGAGCAGTTCTTC	CASSLTSSLSRSYNEQFF	NA	TRBV6-2/TRBV6-3	TRBJ2-1	NA
TGTGCCAACCTGGACCCATCGGGCACAGATACGCAGTATTTT	CANLDPSGTDTQYF	NA	TRBV10-3	TRBJ2-3	NA
TGTGCCAGCAGCAAAGGTAGTCGGATAGCCTCCTACGAGCAGTACTTC	CASSKGSRIASYEQYF	NA	TRBV21-1	TRBJ2-7	NA
TGTGCCACCAGCAGCAATTTGCTACCGAGCGGGAGAAGTGCAGATACGCAGTATTTT	CATSSNLLPSGRSADTQYF	TRBD2	TRBV15	TRBJ2-3	NA
TGCAGTGCCCCGAGATACAATGAGCAGTTCTTC	CSAPRYNEQFF	NA	TRBV20-1	TRBJ2-1	many
TGCAGTGCTAGAGGGCCGGGAGACGAGCAGTACTTC	CSARGPGDEQYF	NA	TRBV20-1	TRBJ2-7	NA
TGCAGTGCTAGAGCCATCGGGGCACTACAAGCCAAAAACATTCAGTACTTC	CSARAIGALQAKNIQYF	NA	TRBV20-1	TRBJ2-4	NA
TGTGCCAGCAGCTTAGGGTTGGCAGCCTACACTGAAGCTTTCTTT	CASSLGLAAYTEAFF	NA	TRBV11-3	TRBJ1-1	NA
TGCAGTGCCCTCACAAGACAGGCGTACTACGAGCAGTACTTC	CSALTRQAYYEQYF	NA	TRBV20-1	TRBJ2-7	NA
TGTGCCATCAGTGTGGGAAACGAGCAGTACTTC	CAISVGNEQYF	NA	TRBV10-3	TRBJ2-7	NA
TGCAGCGTTATTAGCCGGGACAGGGGCTACGAGCAGTACTTC	CSVISRDRGYEQYF	TRBD1	TRBV29-1	TRBJ2-7	few
TGTGCCAGCAGCCCCGGGGGTAGCGGGGGTTACAATGAGCAGTTCTTC	CASSPGGSGGYNEQFF	TRBD2	TRBV7-2	TRBJ2-1	few
TGCAGTGCTAGGGACATGGCGGGTCTAGCGGACGGGGAGCAGTACTTC	CSARDMAGLADGEQYF	TRBD2	TRBV20-1	TRBJ2-7	few
TGCGCCAGCAATAGGGGAGACACCTCCTACGAGCAGTACTTC	CASNRGDTSYEQYF	NA	TRBV5-1	TRBJ2-7	few
TGTGCCAGCAGCTTCCGACTAGCGGGAGGTATTTACGAGCAGTACTTC	CASSFRLAGGIYEQYF	TRBD2	TRBV7-2	TRBJ2-7	few
TGTGCCAGCTATGTGGGGTTCGGGGAGCTGTTTTTT	CASYVGFGELFF	NA	TRBV6-2/TRBV6-3	TRBJ2-2	many
TGTGCCAGCAGCTTAATCCCGGGACAGGGGGCCTACGAGCAGTACTTC	CASSLIPGQGAYEQYF	TRBD1	TRBV7-2	TRBJ2-7	few
TGCGCCAGCAAGTCAGAGAGCTCCTATAATTCACCCCTCCACTTT	CASKSESSYNSPLHF	NA	TRBV10-2	TRBJ1-6	NA
TGTGCCAGCAGTTTAGCGCGGGGGGGCGCGTTCGGGGAGCTGTTTTTT	CASSLARGGAFGELFF	TRBD2	TRBV12-3/TRBV12-4	TRBJ2-2	few
TGTGCCAGCAGCTTAGTGGTGAGGGGCAGGGACACCATATATTTT	CASSLVVRGRDTIYF	NA	TRBV7-2	TRBJ1-3	many